This T cell receptor beta chain was identified during a study of T cells in Graves' hyperthyroidism and ophthalmopathy. The study, taken as a whole, reports: Ophthalmopathy prediction by the model preceded onset by a median approximately 6.9 months.

A few counts support this clonotype. The antigen is not known. It was uncontrolled infection, other autoimmune disease, pregnancy or lactation that excluded patients. Using approximately 10 ml of fresh peripheral blood, PBMCs were prepared. CDR1 is MDHEN and CDR2 is SYDVKM in the germline V gene. Unmatched junction bases numbered 9, after V lost 4 bases and J lost 1 base. The CDR3 has 17 residues. The TCR beta CDR3 regions underwent amplification using RNA transcripts as the source. In the first-round RT-PCR of the TCR CDR3, the HTBI primer set was used. One entry per CDR3 protein, called by TCRdb with MiXCR from the multiplex PCR reads. The sample holds approximately 690,000 distinct CDR3 sequences, about a fifth seen once.

The chain couples TRBV28 to TRBJ2-2, with 7 positions matching TRBD2. This receptor was taken from a man aged 30 to 45 with Graves' ophthalmopathy. Sequencing used blood. For the CDR3, the DNA is TGTGCCAGCAGTTCATTCCCGACTAGCCGGAACACCGGGGAGCTGTTTTTT. Translated, it gives CASSSFPTSRNTGELFF.